This T cell receptor (beta chain) is from a study of response to subunit inactivated influenza vaccine (dated 2018 in TCRdb). In the study overall: To follow how T cells responded to a trivalent subunit inactivated influenza vaccine, the researchers relied on deep quantitative profiling of the T cell receptor repertoire. Points the paper makes about the study in general: According to the authors, only a limited number of new T cells may be recruited by each seasonal influenza vaccination.

V is cut back by 1 base and J by 1 base, with 6 bases in the junction unmatched. The germline V gene supplies CDR1 SGHRS and CDR2 YFSETQ. The CDR3 numbers 16 residues from cysteine through phenylalanine. Left in the record is the CDR3 DNA by itself, 48 bases read in frame from the first base. This clonotype was observed a few times. The clone's antigen remains unknown. The record has no base qualities; no much larger clone is one base away. Library creation used RT-PCR. These reads were obtained on an Illumina HiSeq 2500. Using fastp trimming at Q25 and MiXCR clonotype assembly, TCRdb reanalyzed the public sequencing data and kept in-frame beta chains. Each CDR3 protein appears once, grouped with its most common genes and DNA. The table for this sample lists just under 250,000 distinct CDR3 sequences; 9.5% to 15% of them were counted only once. The top ten hold 7.8% of the sample.

The sequence links TRBV5-1 to TRBJ2-5, and 8 bases in between align with TRBD2. The source material was non-naive T cells sorted from PBMCs, sampled 14 days before vaccination. This sample's cell subset or site label indicates: memory T cell fraction. This sequence was found in a man in his fifties who received an inactivated influenza vaccine. Donor details come from another sample of the same person, matched by shared clones. The nucleotides are TGCGCCAGCAGCTTGTCTCCTAGCGGGTCCCAAGAGACCCAGTACTTC. The resulting protein is CASSLSPSGSQETQYF.